This entry concerns a single T cell receptor (beta chain). No antigen is known for it. No qualities accompany the bases; no much larger clone lies one base away. Profiling of TCR beta VDJ combinations and CDR3 sequences used genomic DNA as the template. An Illumina HiSeq 2000 was used for TCR repertoire sequencing. In the authors' own workflow: Repertoires were assessed using TRBV/TRBJ rearrangement plots, CDR3 size and DJ length profiles, and Simpson's diversity index. The most abundant DNA sequence in the deep sequencing data was defined as the immunodominant clone. CDR3 amino acid sequences were checked for sharing between subjects and were compared against published repertoires and the VDJdb database. Using fastp at Q25 and MiXCR, TCRdb reprocessed the public reads and kept productive beta chains. Under each unique CDR3 protein, matching rows form one entry showing the most common genes and DNA. The V and J calls were not made by the authors but by TCRdb's processing. The sample table shows 150,000 to 180,000 distinct CDR3 sequences, and about 50% are seen once. Approximately 12% of the sample lies in the top ten.

Expansion of CD8+CD57+ cells had been shown by flow cytometry in the patients chosen for sequencing. Every patient had a diagnosis of severe acquired aplastic anemia based on International Study of Aplastic Anemia and Agranulocytosis and Camitta criteria. No therapy had been received by the patients at the time of blood sampling. In this study, sorted CD4+ and CD8+ T cells from the blood of healthy subjects and of severe aplastic anemia patients had their TCR repertoires deep-sequenced. In the USA, patient enrollment took place under clinicaltrials.gov protocols 00001620, 01623167, 00001397, 00071045, 00081523 and 00961064. Ficoll-Paque density gradient centrifugation was used to isolate peripheral blood mononuclear cells. Before DNA was extracted, CD4+ and CD8+ T cells were sorted using either FACS or magnetic beads. These data come from a study of CD8+CD57+ T cells in acquired aplastic anemia listed by TCRdb under 2018. With regard to the full study: A mean of roughly 3.2 ug of DNA, ranging from about 0.17 to 30 ug, was extracted from sorted CD4+ and CD8+ cells. CD8+CD57+ expansion was defined as a frequency above the mean frequency observed in healthy subjects. Summary of the overall study and its limitations: No significant difference in CD8+ Simpson's diversity was found between patients and healthy controls (P=0.060). Around 28 CD8+ CDR3 sequences were found to be shared between patients and controls, but these sequences appeared to be highly expressed in patients and within the immunodominant clones of the patients.

V and J lose 1 base and 2 bases, and a span of 9 bases separates them. Including the terminal cysteine and phenylalanine, the CDR3 comprises 15 residues. Just CDR3 DNA is preserved here, 45 bases in frame from base 1. As encoded in the germline V gene (reference sequence), CDR1 is DFQATT while CDR2 is SNEGSKA. The rearrangement combines TRBV20-1 with TRBJ2-6, with the identity of the D gene unclear. This TCR came from a human donor with aplastic anemia. The sequenced sample was sorted CD4+, CD8+, or CD8+CD57+ T cells (not recorded which) from PBMCs. The CDR3 in this case is CSARVPGTGANVLTF. The nucleotide sequence reads as follows: TGCAGTGCTAGAGTACCGGGCACTGGGGCCAACGTCCTGACTTTC.